A selection of T cell receptor beta chains follows, all from one sample in a study of T cells in Graves' hyperthyroidism and ophthalmopathy. Via MiXCR, TCRdb re-called the multiplex PCR reads, giving one row per CDR3 protein. Of approximately 610,000 distinct CDR3 sequences in the sample, 16% were seen once. The sample was blood. Receptors were obtained from a woman between 18 and 29 years old with Graves' hyperthyroidism. CDR3s include the opening cysteine and the closing phenylalanine or tryptophan. D genes are given only for firm matches. Only part of the rows carry a size: once, few, many, or a class if the clone is expanded.

d_gene	abundance	v_gene	len	j_gene	CDR3aa
TRBD2	many	TRBV29-1	15	TRBJ2-3	CSVVVASGITDTQYF
-	-	TRBV7-3	15	TRBJ2-5	CASSLTGSLAETQYF
-	-	TRBV4-2	12	TRBJ1-1	CASSHGTSEAFF
-	-	TRBV6-1	12	TRBJ2-5	CATRANKETQYF
-	many	TRBV11-2	16	TRBJ2-5	CASSFSQRAPQTAQYF
TRBD2	many	TRBV3-1	15	TRBJ2-1	CASGRTSSSYNEQFF
TRBD2	few	TRBV7-9	16	TRBJ2-1	CASSFGTSGGHNEQFF
-	once	TRBV20-1	13	TRBJ1-2	CSASGAGRSGYTF
-	few	TRBV11-2	14	TRBJ1-5	CASSLGGAHQPQHF
-	many	TRBV12-3/TRBV12-4	12	TRBJ2-5	CASSPWEETQYF
-	-	TRBV27	15	TRBJ1-1	CASYVLKTENTEAFF
-	-	TRBV27	16	TRBJ2-2	CASRRSGYDYTGELFF
TRBD1	-	TRBV12-3/TRBV12-4	16	TRBJ1-4	CASGRTGLATNEKLFF
-	many	TRBV7-8	15	TRBJ2-3	CASSLAPTRTDTQYF
TRBD1	-	TRBV9	19	TRBJ2-5	CASSAGQLDIIRLPETQYF
-	many	TRBV3-1	14	TRBJ2-7	CASSRRESSYEQYF
TRBD2	-	TRBV5-1	16	TRBJ2-5	CASSLESGRYQETQYF
-	many	TRBV2	16	TRBJ2-2	CASSTTGIGGTGELFF
TRBD1	few	TRBV6-1	16	TRBJ1-1	CASRVQGLPTNTEAFF
-	-	TRBV9	16	TRBJ2-5	CASSVGSRGDQETQYF
-	few	TRBV9	15	TRBJ2-1	CASSVGGPSYNEQFF
-	many	TRBV2	14	TRBJ1-5	CASSAGGGNQPQHF
-	many	TRBV20-1	15	TRBJ2-7	CSARDLVRSSYEQYF
TRBD1	many	TRBV7-2	15	TRBJ2-1	CASSLGGQGDNEQFF
TRBD2	many	TRBV15	19	TRBJ2-1	CATSRGALPTSGRPNEQFF
-	once	TRBV6-9	15	TRBJ2-5	CASSSAGVGVETQYF
-	-	TRBV7-9	14	TRBJ1-6	CASSATLSDSPLHF
-	many	TRBV7-2	14	TRBJ2-7	CASSLVGTMYEQYF
-	-	TRBV4-2	13	TRBJ1-4	CASSQERPGGLFF
TRBD2	many	TRBV10-1	15	TRBJ2-1	CASSVWTSGSNEQFF
TRBD2	many	TRBV11-3	17	TRBJ2-5	CASSSTGTSGSWETQYF
TRBD1	-	TRBV3-1	14	TRBJ1-5	CASSTGGTGQPQHF
TRBD2	few	TRBV7-9	18	TRBJ2-7	CASSLEGLAGGSNYEQYF
-	many	TRBV7-2	13	TRBJ2-5	CASRGGAQETQYF
-	many	TRBV7-8	14	TRBJ2-7	CASARAGNSYEQYF
TRBD1	few	TRBV9	16	TRBJ1-3	CASSFTDRVGGNTIYF
TRBD1	-	TRBV11-2	16	TRBJ2-2	CASSRTTGANTGELFF
TRBD1	many	TRBV29-1	16	TRBJ2-5	CSVQATRTGHQETQYF
-	-	TRBV27	17	TRBJ2-6	CASSKRTDLSGANVLTF
-	-	TRBV20-1	15	TRBJ2-7	CSATPSRGATYEQYF
TRBD1	many	TRBV5-1	15	TRBJ2-7	CASSLEGQSSYEQYF
TRBD1	few	TRBV29-1	15	TRBJ1-1	CSGTGLNPQNTEAFF
-	many	TRBV28	14	TRBJ2-7	CASSFQDYFYEQYF
-	few	TRBV27	14	TRBJ2-2	CASSPSGNAGELFF
-	-	TRBV7-4	9	TRBJ2-1	CASSLLLFF
-	few	TRBV28	16	TRBJ2-2	CASSFSSGDGTGELFF
-	few	TRBV30	13	TRBJ2-3	CAWSLDPPDTQYF